Below, one T cell receptor (beta chain) is given with its context. These data originate in a study of PD-L1 blockade in urothelial cancer. Sequenced by immunoSEQ multiplex PCR; TCRdb stores in-frame clones only, minus some. This sample has around 45,000 clones, with 88% found just once. Losses at the gene ends were 2 bases for V and 6 bases for J; bases not matched to a gene: 13. The germline V gene has CDR1 SGDLS and CDR2 YYNGEE. The CDR3 loop spans 17 amino acids. J is TRBJ2-3 and V is TRBV9, with TRBD1 matching 9 bases. This receptor was obtained from a woman aged 55-70 years with urothelial cancer. The sample was PBMCs, taken around atezolizumab (anti-PD-L1) treatment. The CDR3 protein is CASSVRQGVLNSDTQYF. The CDR3 DNA reads TGTGCCAGCAGCGTTAGACAGGGGGTATTAAATTCGGATACGCAGTATTTT.